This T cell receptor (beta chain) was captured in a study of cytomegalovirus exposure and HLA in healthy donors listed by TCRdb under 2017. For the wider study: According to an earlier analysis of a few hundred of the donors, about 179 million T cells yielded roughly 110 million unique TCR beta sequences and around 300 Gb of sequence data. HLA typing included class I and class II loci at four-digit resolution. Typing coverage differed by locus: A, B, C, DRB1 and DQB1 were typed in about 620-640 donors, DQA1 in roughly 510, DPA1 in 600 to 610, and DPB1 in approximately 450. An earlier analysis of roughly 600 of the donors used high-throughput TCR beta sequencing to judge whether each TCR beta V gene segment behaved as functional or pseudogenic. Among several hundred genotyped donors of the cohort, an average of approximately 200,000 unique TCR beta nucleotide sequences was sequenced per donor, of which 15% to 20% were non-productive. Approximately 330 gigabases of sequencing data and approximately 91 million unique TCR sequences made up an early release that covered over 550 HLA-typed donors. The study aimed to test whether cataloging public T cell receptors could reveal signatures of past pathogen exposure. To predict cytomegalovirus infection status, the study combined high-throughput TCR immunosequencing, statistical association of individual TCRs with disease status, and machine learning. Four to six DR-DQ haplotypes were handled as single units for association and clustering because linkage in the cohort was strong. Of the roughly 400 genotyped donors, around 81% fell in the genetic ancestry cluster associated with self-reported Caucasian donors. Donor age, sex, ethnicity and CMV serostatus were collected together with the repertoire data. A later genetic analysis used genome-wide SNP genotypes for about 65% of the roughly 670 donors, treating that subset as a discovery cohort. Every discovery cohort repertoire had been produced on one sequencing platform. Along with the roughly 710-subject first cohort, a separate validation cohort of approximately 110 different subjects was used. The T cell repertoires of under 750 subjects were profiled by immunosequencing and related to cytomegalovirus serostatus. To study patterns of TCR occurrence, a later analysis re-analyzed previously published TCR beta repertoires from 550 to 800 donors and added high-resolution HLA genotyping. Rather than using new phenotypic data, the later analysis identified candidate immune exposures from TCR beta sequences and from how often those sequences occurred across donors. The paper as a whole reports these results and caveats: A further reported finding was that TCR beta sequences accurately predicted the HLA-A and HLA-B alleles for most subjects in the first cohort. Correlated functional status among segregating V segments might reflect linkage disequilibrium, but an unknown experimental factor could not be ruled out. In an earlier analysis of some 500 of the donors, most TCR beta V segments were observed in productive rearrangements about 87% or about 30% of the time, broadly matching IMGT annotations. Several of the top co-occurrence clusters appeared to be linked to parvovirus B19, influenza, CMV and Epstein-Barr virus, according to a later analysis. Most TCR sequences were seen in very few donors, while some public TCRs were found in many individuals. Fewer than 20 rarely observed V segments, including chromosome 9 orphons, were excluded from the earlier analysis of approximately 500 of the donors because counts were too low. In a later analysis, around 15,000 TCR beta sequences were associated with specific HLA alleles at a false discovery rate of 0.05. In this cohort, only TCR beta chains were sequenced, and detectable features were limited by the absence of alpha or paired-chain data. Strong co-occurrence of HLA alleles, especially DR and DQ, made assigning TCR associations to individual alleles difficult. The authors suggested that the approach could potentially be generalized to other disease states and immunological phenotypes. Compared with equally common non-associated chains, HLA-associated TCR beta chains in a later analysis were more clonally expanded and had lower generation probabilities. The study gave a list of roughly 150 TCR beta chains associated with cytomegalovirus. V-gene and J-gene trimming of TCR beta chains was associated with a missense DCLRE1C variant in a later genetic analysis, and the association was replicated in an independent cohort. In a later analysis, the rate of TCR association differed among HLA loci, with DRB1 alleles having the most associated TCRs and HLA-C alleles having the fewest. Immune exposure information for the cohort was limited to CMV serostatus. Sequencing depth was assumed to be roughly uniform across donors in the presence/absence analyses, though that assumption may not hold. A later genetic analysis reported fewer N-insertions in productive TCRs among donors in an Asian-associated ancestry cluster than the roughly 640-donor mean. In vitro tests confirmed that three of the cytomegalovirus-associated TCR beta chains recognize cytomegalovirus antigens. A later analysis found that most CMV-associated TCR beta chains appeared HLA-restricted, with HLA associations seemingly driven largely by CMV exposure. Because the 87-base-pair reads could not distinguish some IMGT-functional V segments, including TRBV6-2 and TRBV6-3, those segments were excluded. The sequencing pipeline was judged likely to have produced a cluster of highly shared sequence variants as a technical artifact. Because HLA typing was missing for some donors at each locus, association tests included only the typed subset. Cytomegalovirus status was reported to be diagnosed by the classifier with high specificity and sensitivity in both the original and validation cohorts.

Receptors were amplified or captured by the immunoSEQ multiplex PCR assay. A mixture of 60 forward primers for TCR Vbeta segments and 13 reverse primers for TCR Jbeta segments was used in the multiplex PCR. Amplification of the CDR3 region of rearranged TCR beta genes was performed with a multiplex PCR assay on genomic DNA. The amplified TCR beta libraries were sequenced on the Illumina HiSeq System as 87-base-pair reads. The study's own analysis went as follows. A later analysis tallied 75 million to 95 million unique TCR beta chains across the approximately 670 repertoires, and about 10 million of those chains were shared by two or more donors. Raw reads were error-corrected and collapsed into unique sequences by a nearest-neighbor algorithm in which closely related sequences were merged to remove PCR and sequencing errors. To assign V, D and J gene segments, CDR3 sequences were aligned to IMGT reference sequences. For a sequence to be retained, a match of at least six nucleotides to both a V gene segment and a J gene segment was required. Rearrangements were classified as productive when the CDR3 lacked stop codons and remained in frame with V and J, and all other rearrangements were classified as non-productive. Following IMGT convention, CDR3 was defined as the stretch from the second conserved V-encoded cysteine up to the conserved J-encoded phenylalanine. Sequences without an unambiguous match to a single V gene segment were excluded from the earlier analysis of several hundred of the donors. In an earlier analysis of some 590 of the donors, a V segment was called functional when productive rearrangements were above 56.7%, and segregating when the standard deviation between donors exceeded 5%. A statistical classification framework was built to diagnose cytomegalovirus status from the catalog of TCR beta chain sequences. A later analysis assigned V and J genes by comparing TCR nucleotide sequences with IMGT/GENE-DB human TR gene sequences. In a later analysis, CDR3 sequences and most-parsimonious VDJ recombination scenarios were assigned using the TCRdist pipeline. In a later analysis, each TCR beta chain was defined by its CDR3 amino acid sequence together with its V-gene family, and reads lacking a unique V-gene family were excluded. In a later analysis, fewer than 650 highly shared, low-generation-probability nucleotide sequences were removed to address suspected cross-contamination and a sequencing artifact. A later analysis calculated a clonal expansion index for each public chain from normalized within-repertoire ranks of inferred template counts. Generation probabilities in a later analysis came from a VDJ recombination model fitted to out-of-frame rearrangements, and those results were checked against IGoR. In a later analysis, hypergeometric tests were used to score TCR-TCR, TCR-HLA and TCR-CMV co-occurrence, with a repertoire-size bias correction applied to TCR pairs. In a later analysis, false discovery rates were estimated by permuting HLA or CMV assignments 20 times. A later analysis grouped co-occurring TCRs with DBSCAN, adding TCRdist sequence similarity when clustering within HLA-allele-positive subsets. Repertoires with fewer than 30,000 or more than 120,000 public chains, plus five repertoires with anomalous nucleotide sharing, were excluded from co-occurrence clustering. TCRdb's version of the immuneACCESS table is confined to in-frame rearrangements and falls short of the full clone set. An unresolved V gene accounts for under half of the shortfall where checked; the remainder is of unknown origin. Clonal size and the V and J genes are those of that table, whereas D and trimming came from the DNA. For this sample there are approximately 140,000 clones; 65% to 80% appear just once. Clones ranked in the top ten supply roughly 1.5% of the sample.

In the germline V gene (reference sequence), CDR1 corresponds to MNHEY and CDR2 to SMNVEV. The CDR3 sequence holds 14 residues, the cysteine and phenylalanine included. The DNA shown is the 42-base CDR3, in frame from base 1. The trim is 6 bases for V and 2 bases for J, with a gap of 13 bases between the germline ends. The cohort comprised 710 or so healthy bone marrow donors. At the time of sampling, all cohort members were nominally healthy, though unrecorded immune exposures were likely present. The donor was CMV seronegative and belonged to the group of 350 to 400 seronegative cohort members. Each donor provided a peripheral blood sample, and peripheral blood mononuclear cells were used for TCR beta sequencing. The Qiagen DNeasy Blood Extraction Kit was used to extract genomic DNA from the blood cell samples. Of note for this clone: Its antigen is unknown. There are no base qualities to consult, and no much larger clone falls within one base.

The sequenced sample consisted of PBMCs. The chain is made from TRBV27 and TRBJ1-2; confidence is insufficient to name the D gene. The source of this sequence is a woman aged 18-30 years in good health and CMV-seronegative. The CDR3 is CASRRAGINYGYTF. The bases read TGTGCCAGCAGGAGAGCGGGAATCAACTATGGCTACACCTTC.